This section outlines one T cell receptor beta chain sequence together with its context. This sample was included in a study of shared T cell receptors in the human thymus. Sequencing was performed with immunoSEQ multiplex PCR; in TCRdb, only in-frame clones are kept and a portion is missing. The sample has about 380,000 clones, over 90% seen once. This CDR3 has 17 residues. The V end lost 0 bases, the J end lost 2 bases, and 15 bases lay between the germline ends. Germline CDR1 and CDR2: SGDLS and YYNGEE. This receptor was taken from a human donor. The rearrangement links TRBV9 to TRBJ2-1, with D possibly being TRBD2 (6 bases). Sequenced: thymocytes. CDR3 in DNA: TGTGCCAGCAGCGTAGCTCCCCAGCGGGCGGCCTACAATGAGCAGTTCTTC. This codes for CASSVAPQRAAYNEQFF.